These T cell receptor beta chains were read from a single sample in a study of Ad26.COV2.S vaccination and SARS-CoV-2 variants. Profiled with immunoSEQ multiplex PCR; TCRdb holds only in-frame clones, not every one. The repertoire holds a few hundred thousand clones, with 75% to 90% as singletons. The specimen comprised peripheral blood, sampled in a trial of Ad26.COV2.S vaccine versus placebo. The receptors shown here come from a person between 18 and 59 years old who received the Ad26.COV2.S COVID-19 vaccine or a placebo. The CDR3 runs from the conserved cysteine through the conserved F or W. Fields, in order: V gene, J gene, D gene, clone size, CDR3 DNA, CDR3 protein. D genes are given only for firm matches. Rows give clone size only sometimes, using once, few, many, or a class for an expanded clone.

TRBV5-6	TRBJ1-1	TRBD1	.	TGTGCCAGCAGCCTTACAGGGGAGGGGAACACTGAAGCTTTCTTT	CASSLTGEGNTEAFF
TRBV5-1	TRBJ2-3	.	.	TGCGCCAGCAGCGGGGGGAAGCGGCTAACAGATACGCAGTATTTT	CASSGGKRLTDTQYF
TRBV30	TRBJ2-5	TRBD2	.	TGTGCCTGGGACATCTCAGCGGGGCAAGAGACCCAGTACTTC	CAWDISAGQETQYF
TRBV6-2/TRBV6-3	TRBJ1-2	TRBD1	.	TGTGCCAGCAGTAATACGGCCGGGACAGGGAGCTATGGCTACACCTTC	CASSNTAGTGSYGYTF
TRBV19	TRBJ1-2	.	.	TGTGCCACCTCCGATGAGCGGCGGTCGGGGGGGTACGGCTATGGCTACACCTTC	CATSDERRSGGYGYGYTF
TRBV7-2	TRBJ1-5	.	.	TGTGCCAGCAGCTTTCGGCAGTGGGGCAATCAGCCCCAGCATTTT	CASSFRQWGNQPQHF
TRBV6-6	TRBJ1-1	.	.	TGTGCCAGCAGTTTACAGGGATCGGACACTGAAGCTTTCTTT	CASSLQGSDTEAFF
TRBV27	TRBJ1-1	TRBD1	.	TGTGCCAGCAGTTCGGGACAGGGAGCGAACACTGAAGCTTTCTTT	CASSSGQGANTEAFF
TRBV7-2	TRBJ2-5	TRBD2	.	TGTGCCAGCAGCATACAGCGGGGGGGCAGGGAGACCCAGTACTTC	CASSIQRGGRETQYF
TRBV6-5	TRBJ2-3	.	.	TGTGCCAGCAGGAAAAGACTGGGTCAGGATACGCAGTATTTT	CASRKRLGQDTQYF
TRBV5-4	TRBJ1-1	.	.	TGTGCCAGCCGAGGGGGGGGCCCGAACACTGAAGCTTTCTTT	CASRGGGPNTEAFF
TRBV11-1	TRBJ1-1	TRBD1	.	TGTGCCAGCAGTAAGACAGGGTATGACACTGAAGCTTTCTTT	CASSKTGYDTEAFF
TRBV24-1	TRBJ2-5	TRBD2	.	TGTGCCACCAGTGATTGGGGGGCGGGGGGTCAAGAGACCCAGTACTTC	CATSDWGAGGQETQYF
TRBV5-4	TRBJ1-1	TRBD1	.	TGTGCCAGCAGCTTGGAGGGGGCCCCAGAAGCTTTCTTT	CASSLEGAPEAFF
TRBV9	TRBJ1-2	.	once	TGTGCCAGCAGCCCGCCGACACTGGGCGGCTACACCTTC	CASSPPTLGGYTF
TRBV11-3	TRBJ2-1	TRBD2	.	TGTGCCAGCAGCCGTGGGACTAGCGGGGGCTGGGTGTTCTTC	CASSRGTSGGWVFF
TRBV16	TRBJ1-1	.	.	TGTGCCAGCAGCCCCGGGACGTACACTGAAGCTTTCTTT	CASSPGTYTEAFF
TRBV6-2/TRBV6-3	TRBJ2-3	TRBD2	.	TGTGCCAGCAGTTCGATAGCGGGAGGGTTCACAGATACGCAGTATTTT	CASSSIAGGFTDTQYF
TRBV19	TRBJ1-2	.	.	TGTGCCAGTAACCAAAACATTTTCTATGGCTACACCTTC	CASNQNIFYGYTF
TRBV3-1/TRBV3-2	TRBJ1-1	.	.	TGTGCCAGCAGCCAACGAGGAGAGCCGGGCACTGAAGCTTTCTTT	CASSQRGEPGTEAFF
TRBV14	TRBJ2-2	TRBD2	.	TGTGCCAGCAGCCAAGGACTAGCGGGTCCCGTCGGGGAGCTGTTTTTT	CASSQGLAGPVGELFF
TRBV7-3	TRBJ2-2	.	.	TGTGCCAGCAGCTTAAGGCGGGACACCGGGGAGCTGTTTTTT	CASSLRRDTGELFF
TRBV27	TRBJ2-3	TRBD1	.	TGTGCCAGCAGTGTCCGGGACAGATTCACAGATACGCAGTATTTT	CASSVRDRFTDTQYF
TRBV9	TRBJ1-2	TRBD1	.	TGTGCCAGCAGCGTAGCTCCGGACAGGGCTAACTATGGCTACACCTTC	CASSVAPDRANYGYTF
TRBV25-1	TRBJ1-2	.	few	TGTGCCAGCTCAGGGGCGGGGTATGGCTACACCTTC	CASSGAGYGYTF
TRBV20-1	TRBJ2-3	.	.	TGCAGTGGCACGGGTACAGATACGCAGTATTTT	CSGTGTDTQYF
TRBV4-1	TRBJ2-4	.	.	TGCGCCAGCAAGCCTGAGGAGGGAGCCAAAAACATTCAGTACTTC	CASKPEEGAKNIQYF
TRBV11-1	TRBJ2-3	TRBD2	once	TGTGCCAGCAGCCCACTAGCGGGAAGAGATACGCAGTATTTT	CASSPLAGRDTQYF
TRBV24-1	TRBJ2-3	.	.	TGTGCCACCAGTGATTTGATAGCGGATACGCAGTATTTT	CATSDLIADTQYF
TRBV7-9	TRBJ1-2	.	.	TGTGCCAGCAGCTCAGGACAGCCTTCACCCTATGGCTACACCTTC	CASSSGQPSPYGYTF
TRBV2	TRBJ2-5	.	.	TGTGCCAGCAGTAAGGAGGTGGTGAGGGCGGAGACCCAGTACTTC	CASSKEVVRAETQYF
TRBV4-1	TRBJ2-1	.	.	TGCGCCAGCAGCCAAGTAAATGAGCAGTTCTTC	CASSQVNEQFF
TRBV29-1	TRBJ1-1	.	.	TGCAGCGCTTCTCATCTTGGACAGCAAGCTGAAGCTTTCTTT	CSASHLGQQAEAFF
TRBV27	TRBJ2-2	.	few	TGTGCCAGCAGTTTCAACACCGGGGAGCTGTTTTTT	CASSFNTGELFF
TRBV6-6	TRBJ2-4	TRBD1	.	TGTGCCAGCAGCCTCCGGGACAGGGCTAGCAAAAACATTCAGTACTTC	CASSLRDRASKNIQYF
TRBV7-2	TRBJ1-2	TRBD1	.	TGTGCCAGCAGCTCCCGAGGGGCAGGGACAGGCAAAACTAACTATGGCTACACCTTC	CASSSRGAGTGKTNYGYTF
TRBV4-1	TRBJ1-1	.	.	TGCGCCAGCAGCCCGTTTCCACTGAACACTGAAGCTTTCTTT	CASSPFPLNTEAFF
TRBV6-5	TRBJ2-1	.	.	TGTGCCGGTGGGTCCTCTGATGGCAATGAGCAGTTCTTC	CAGGSSDGNEQFF
TRBV2	TRBJ1-2	.	.	TGTGCCAGCAGTGAAGCGTTCAGTCGGGGGGATGGCTACACCTTC	CASSEAFSRGDGYTF
TRBV7-2	TRBJ1-2	.	.	TGTGCCAGCAGCCCGCGCCTGACAGACTACACCTTC	CASSPRLTDYTF
TRBV6-5	TRBJ1-5	TRBD1	.	TGTGCCAGCACGACAGGGGGTAATCAGCCCCAGCATTTT	CASTTGGNQPQHF
TRBV7-2	TRBJ1-6	.	.	TGTGCCAGCAGCTTATACACTATGGGGAATAATTCACCCCTCCACTTT	CASSLYTMGNNSPLHF
TRBV7-9	TRBJ2-3	.	once	TGTGCCAGCAGATCAACCGTAGGAGTAAGGCAGTATTTT	CASRSTVGVRQYF
TRBV6-2/TRBV6-3	TRBJ2-7	.	.	TGTGCCAGCAGCCCCAGGGGCCAGGCCTCCTACGAGCAGTACTTC	CASSPRGQASYEQYF
TRBV6-5	TRBJ2-5	TRBD2	.	TGTGCCAGCAGACACGGGGCGGGGAGGGAAGAGACCCAGTACTTC	CASRHGAGREETQYF
TRBV5-1	TRBJ2-5	.	once	TGCGCCAGCAGCCCCCCGGGAGAGACCCAGTACTTC	CASSPPGETQYF
TRBV12-3/TRBV12-4	TRBJ1-5	.	few	TGTGCCAGCACCAGAAGCAATCAGCCCCAGCATTTT	CASTRSNQPQHF